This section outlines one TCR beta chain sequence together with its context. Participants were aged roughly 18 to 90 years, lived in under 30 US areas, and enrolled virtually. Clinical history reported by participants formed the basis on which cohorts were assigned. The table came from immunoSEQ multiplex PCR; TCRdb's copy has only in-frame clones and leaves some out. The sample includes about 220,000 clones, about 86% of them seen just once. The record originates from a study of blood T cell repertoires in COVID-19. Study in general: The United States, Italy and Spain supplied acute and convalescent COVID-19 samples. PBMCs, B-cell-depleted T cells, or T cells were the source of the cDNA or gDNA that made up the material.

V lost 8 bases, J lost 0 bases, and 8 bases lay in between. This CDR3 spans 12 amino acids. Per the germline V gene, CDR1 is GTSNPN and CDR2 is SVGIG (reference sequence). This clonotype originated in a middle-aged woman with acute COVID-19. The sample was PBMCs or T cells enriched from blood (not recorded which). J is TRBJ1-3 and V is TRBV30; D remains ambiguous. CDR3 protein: CAGQSSGNTIYF. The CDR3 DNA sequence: TGTGCCGGGCAGAGCTCTGGAAACACCATATATTTT.